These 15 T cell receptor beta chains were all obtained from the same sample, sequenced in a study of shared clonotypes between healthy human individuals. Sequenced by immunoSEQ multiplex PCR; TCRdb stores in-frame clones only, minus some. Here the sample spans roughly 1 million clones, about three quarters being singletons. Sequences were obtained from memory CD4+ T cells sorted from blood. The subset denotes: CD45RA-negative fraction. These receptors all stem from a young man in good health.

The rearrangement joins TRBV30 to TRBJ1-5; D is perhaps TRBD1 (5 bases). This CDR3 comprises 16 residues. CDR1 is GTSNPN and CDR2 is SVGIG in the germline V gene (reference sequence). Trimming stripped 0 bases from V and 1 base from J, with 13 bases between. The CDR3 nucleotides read TGTGCCTGGAGTGTACCGGGCAGGGCGAGCAATCAGCCCCAGCATTTT. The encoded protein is CAWSVPGRASNQPQHF.

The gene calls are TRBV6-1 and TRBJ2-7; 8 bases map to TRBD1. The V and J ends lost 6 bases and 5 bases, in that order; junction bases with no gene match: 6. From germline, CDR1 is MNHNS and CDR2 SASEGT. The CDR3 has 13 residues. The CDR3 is CASSGQGWNEQYF. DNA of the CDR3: TGTGCCAGCAGCGGACAGGGTTGGAACGAGCAGTACTTC.

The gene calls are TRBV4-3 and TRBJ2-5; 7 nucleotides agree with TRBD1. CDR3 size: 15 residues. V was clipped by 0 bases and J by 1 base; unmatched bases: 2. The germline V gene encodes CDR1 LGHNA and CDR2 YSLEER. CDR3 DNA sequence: TGCGCCAGCAGCCAAGACTACAGGGGCCAAGAGACCCAGTACTTC. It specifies CASSQDYRGQETQYF.

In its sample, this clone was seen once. Here the CDR3 DNA reads TGTGCCACGCAGGGGGCGGGCACTGAAGCTTTCTTT. It is translated as CATQGAGTEAFF. V gene TRBV10-3 combines with J gene TRBJ1-1, with 8 positions matching TRBD1. Losses at the gene ends were 10 bases for V and 4 bases for J; bases not matched to a gene: 5. This CDR3 spans 12 amino acids. Per germline, CDR1 ENHRY and CDR2 SYGVKD.

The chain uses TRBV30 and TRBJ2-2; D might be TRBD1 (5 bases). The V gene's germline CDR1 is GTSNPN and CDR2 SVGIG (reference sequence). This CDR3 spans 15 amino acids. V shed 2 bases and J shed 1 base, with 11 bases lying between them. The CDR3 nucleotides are TGTGCCTGGAGTCCCCCAGGGAAGAACACCGGGGAGCTGTTTTTT. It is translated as CAWSPPGKNTGELFF.

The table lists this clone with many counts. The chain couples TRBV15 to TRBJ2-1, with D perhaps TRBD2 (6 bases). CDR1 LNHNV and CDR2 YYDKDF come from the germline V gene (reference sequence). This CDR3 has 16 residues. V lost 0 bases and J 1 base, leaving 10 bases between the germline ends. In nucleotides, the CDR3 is TGTGCCACCAGCAGAGATGACGGGAGTTCCTACAATGAGCAGTTCTTC. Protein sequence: CATSRDDGSSYNEQFF. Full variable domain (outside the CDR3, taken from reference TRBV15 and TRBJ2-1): DAMVIQNPRYQVTQFGKPVTLSCSQTLNHNVMYWYQQKSSQAPKLLFHYYDKDFNNEADTPDNFQSRRPNTSFCFLDIRSPGLGDTAMYLCATSRDDGSSYNEQFFGPGTRLTVL.

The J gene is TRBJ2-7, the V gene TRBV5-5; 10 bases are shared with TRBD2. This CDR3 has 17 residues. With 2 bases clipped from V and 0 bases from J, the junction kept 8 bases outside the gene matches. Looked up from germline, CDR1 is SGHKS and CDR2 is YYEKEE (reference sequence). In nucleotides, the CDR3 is TGTGCCAGCAGCTTTAAGGGACTAGCGCTTCTCTCCTACGAGCAGTACTTC. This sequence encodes CASSFKGLALLSYEQYF.

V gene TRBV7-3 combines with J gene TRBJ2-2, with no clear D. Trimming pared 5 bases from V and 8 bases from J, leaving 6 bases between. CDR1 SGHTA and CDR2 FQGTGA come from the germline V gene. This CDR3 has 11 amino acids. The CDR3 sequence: CASSAGGELFF. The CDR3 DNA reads TGTGCCAGCAGCGCTGGGGGGGAGCTGTTTTTT.

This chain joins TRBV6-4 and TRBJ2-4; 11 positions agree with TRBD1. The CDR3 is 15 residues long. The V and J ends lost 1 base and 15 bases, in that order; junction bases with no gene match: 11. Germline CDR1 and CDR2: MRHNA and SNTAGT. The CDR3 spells CASSDWDRGIEGRYF. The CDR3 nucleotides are TGTGCCAGCAGTGACTGGGACAGGGGGATTGAGGGTAGGTACTTC.

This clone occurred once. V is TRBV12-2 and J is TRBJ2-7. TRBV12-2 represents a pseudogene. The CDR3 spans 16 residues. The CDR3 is CASRLAWATTGYEQYF. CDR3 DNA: TGTGCAAGTCGCTTAGCCTGGGCCACCACGGGCTACGAGCAGTACTTC.

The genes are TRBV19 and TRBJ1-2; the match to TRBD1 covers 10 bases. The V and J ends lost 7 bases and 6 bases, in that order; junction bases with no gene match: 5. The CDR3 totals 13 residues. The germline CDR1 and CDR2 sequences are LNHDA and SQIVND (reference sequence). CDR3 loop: CASNWDRGHGYTF. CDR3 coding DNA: TGTGCCAGTAACTGGGACAGGGGCCATGGCTACACCTTC.

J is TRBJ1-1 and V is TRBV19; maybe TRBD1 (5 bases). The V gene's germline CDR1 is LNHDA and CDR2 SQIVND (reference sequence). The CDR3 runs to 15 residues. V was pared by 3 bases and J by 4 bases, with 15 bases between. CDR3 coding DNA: TGTGCCAGTAGTATTGTTGTCGGGGGTGGCACTGAAGCTTTCTTT. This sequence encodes CASSIVVGGGTEAFF.

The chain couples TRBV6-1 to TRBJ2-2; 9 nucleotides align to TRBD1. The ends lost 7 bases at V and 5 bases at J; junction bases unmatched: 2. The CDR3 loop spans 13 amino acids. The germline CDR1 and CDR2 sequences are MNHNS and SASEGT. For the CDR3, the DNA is TGTGCCAGCATACAGGGGGCGACCGGGGAGCTGTTTTTT. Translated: CASIQGATGELFF.

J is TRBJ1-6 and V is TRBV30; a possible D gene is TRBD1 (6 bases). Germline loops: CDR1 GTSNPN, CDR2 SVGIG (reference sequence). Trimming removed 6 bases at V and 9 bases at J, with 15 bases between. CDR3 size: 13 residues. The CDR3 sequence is CACRGNAGSPLHF. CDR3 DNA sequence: TGTGCCTGCAGGGGTAATGCGGGTTCACCCCTCCACTTT.

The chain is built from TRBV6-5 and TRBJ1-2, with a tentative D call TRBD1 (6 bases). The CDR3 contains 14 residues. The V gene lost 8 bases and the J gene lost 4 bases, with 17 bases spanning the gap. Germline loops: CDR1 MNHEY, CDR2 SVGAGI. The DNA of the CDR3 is TGTGCCAGCCGCCTGGGGGCAGCATCCTATGGCTACACCTTC. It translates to CASRLGAASYGYTF.